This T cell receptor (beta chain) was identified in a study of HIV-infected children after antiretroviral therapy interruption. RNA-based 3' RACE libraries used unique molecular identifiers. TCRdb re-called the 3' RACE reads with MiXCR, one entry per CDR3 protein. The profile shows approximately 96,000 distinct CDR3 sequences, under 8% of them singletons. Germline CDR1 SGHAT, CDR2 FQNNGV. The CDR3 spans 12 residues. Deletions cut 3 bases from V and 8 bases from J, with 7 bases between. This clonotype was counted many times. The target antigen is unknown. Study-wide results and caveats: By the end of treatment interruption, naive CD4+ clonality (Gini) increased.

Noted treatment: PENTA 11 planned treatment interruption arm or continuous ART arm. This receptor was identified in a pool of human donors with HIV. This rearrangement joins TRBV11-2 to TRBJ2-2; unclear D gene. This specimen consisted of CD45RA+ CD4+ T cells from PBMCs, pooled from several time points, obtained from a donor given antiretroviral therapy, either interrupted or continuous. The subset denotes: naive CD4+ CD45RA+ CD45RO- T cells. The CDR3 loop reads CASSFPGGELFF. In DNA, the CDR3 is TGTGCCAGCAGCTTTCCCGGTGGGGAGCTGTTTTTT.